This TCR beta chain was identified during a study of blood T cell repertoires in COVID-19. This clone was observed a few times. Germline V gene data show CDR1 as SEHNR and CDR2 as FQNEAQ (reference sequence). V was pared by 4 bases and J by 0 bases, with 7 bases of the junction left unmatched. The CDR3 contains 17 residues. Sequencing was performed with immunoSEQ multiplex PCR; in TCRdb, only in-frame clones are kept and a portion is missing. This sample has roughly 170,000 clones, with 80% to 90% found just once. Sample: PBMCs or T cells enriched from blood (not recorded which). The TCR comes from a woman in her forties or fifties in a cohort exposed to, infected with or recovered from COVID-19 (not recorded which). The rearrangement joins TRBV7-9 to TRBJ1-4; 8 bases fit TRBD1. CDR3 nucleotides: TGTGCCAGCAGCTCCGACAGGGGTGCGACAACTAATGAAAAACTGTTTTTT. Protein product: CASSSDRGATTNEKLFF.